The next 10 T cell receptor beta chains were all read from a single sample in a study of blood T cell repertoires in COVID-19. Assay used: immunoSEQ multiplex PCR; TCRdb lists only in-frame clones, some missing. The data contain some 7,500 clones, about 82% of them singletons. Material: peripheral blood. The source of these receptors is a woman between 55 and 75 years old with active COVID-19.

The chain joins TRBV6-6 to TRBJ2-1; unclear D gene. This CDR3 is 15 amino acids long. Germline V gene lookup returns CDR1 MNHNY and CDR2 SVGAGI (reference sequence). Trimming removed 6 bases at V and 0 bases at J, with 12 bases between. The CDR3 protein is CASSLTVPSYNEQFF. The CDR3 DNA sequence: TGTGCCAGCAGCCTAACAGTCCCCTCCTACAATGAGCAGTTCTTC.

In this sample, this clone turned up once. The V call is TRBV9, the J call TRBJ2-4, with TRBD2 matching over 10 bases. The germline gives CDR1 SGDLS, CDR2 YYNGEE. Trimming cost V 3 bases and J 7 bases; bases outside gene matches: 7. This CDR3 is built from 15 residues. CDR3 sequence: CASSASSGGGNIQYF. The CDR3 region has the DNA TGTGCCAGCAGCGCTTCTAGCGGGGGTGGGAACATTCAGTACTTC.

The chain links TRBV18 to TRBJ2-7, with TRBD1 as a possible D gene (6 bases). This CDR3 comprises 12 residues. The germline V gene has CDR1 KGHSH and CDR2 LQKENI. The germline V and J ends were trimmed by 2 bases and 5 bases, with 7 bases remaining between them. In DNA form, the CDR3 reads TGTGCCAGCTCACCAGGGGGCCACGAGCAGTACTTC. Its protein is CASSPGGHEQYF.

The chain has TRBV28 and TRBJ1-2, with 7 bases matching TRBD1. Unmatched junction bases numbered 16, after V lost 8 bases and J lost 4 bases. Per germline, CDR1 MDHEN and CDR2 SYDVKM. The CDR3 has 16 amino acids. In DNA, the CDR3 is TGTGCCAGCTTTCCCGACAGGGACATCTTACTCTATGGCTACACCTTC. Translated: CASFPDRDILLYGYTF.

The chain couples TRBV2 to TRBJ1-1; tentative D call: TRBD1 (6 bases). With 2 bases removed from V and 11 bases from J, the gap between germline ends came to 9 bases. The CDR3 covers 11 residues. Germline-derived CDR1 and CDR2 are SNHLY and FYNNEI. The CDR3: CASSESGVAFF. In DNA, the CDR3 is TGTGCCAGCAGTGAATCAGGGGTGGCTTTCTTT.

This clone was seen a handful of times. This chain uses TRBV13 with TRBJ1-2; D gene unclear. Trimming cost V 5 bases and J 5 bases, with 9 bases left between them. The CDR3 is 12 residues long. CDR1 and CDR2 from the germline V gene are PRHDT and FYEKMQ (reference sequence). The CDR3 DNA reads TGTGCCAGCAGCCCCGATCGGTATGGCTACACCTTC. This translates into CASSPDRYGYTF.

V is TRBV7-2 and J is TRBJ2-1; perhaps TRBD2 as D (6 bases). The CDR3 is 13 amino acids. Germline lookup yields CDR1 SGHTA and CDR2 FQGNSA. The V end lost 5 bases, the J end lost 9 bases, and 14 bases lay between the germline ends. The CDR3 DNA reads as TGTGCCAGCAGCATTTTGGGAGGTCGTGAGCAGTTCTTC. Protein product: CASSILGGREQFF.

V gene TRBV6-6 combines with J gene TRBJ1-4; 10 bases line up with TRBD1. This CDR3 comprises 15 residues. V lost 11 bases, J lost 2 bases, and 8 bases stayed unmatched. Germline V gives CDR1 MNHNY, CDR2 SVGAGI (reference sequence). Written as DNA, the CDR3 is TGTGCCGCGGGGGGGACAGGGGAGACTAATGAAAAACTGTTTTTT. It translates to CAAGGTGETNEKLFF.

The V and J genes are TRBV28 and TRBJ2-1; D may be TRBD2 (6 bases). V was shortened by 2 bases and J by 9 bases, with 20 bases between the two germline ends. The CDR3 runs to 16 residues. The germline V gene encodes CDR1 MDHEN and CDR2 SYDVKM. The CDR3 loop reads CASSLPRGAGRSEQFF. DNA for the CDR3: TGTGCCAGCAGTTTACCCCGCGGGGCAGGGAGGAGTGAGCAGTTCTTC.

The V call is TRBV19, the J call TRBJ2-7; D may be TRBD1 (6 bases). V gave up 3 bases and J gave up 7 bases, with 16 bases separating them. Germline V lookup: CDR1 LNHDA, CDR2 SQIVND (reference sequence). This CDR3 has 14 residues. The CDR3 protein is CASSIGPGVWEQYF. The CDR3 nucleotides are TGTGCCAGTAGTATTGGACCAGGGGTATGGGAGCAGTACTTC.